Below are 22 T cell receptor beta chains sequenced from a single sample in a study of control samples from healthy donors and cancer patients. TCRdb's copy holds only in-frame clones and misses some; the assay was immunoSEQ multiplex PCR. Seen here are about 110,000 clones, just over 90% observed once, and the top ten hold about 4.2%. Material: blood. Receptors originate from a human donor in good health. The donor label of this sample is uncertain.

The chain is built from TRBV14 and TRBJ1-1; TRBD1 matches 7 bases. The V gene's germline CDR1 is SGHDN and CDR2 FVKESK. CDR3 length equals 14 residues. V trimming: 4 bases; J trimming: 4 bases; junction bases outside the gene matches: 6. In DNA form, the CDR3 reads TGTGCCAGCAGCCCCCTTAACAGGGGCACTGAAGCTTTCTTT. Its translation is CASSPLNRGTEAFF.

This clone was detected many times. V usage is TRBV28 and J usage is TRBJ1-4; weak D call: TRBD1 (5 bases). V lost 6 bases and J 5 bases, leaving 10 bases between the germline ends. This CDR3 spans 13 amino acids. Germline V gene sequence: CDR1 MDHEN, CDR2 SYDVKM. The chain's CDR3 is CASRRQPNEKLFF. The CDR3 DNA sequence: TGTGCCAGCAGACGACAGCCGAATGAAAAACTGTTTTTT.

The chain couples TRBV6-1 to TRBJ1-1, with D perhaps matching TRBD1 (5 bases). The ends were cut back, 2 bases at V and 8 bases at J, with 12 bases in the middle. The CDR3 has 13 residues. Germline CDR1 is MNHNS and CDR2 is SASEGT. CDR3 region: CASSEPGTREAFF. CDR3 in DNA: TGTGCCAGCAGTGAACCCGGGACCAGGGAAGCTTTCTTT.

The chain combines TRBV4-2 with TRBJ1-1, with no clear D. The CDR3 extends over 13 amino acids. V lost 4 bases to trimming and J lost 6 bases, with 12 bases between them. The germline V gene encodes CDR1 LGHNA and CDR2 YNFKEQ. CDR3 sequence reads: CASSRPNAPEAFF. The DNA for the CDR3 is TGTGCCAGCAGCCGCCCCAATGCACCTGAAGCTTTCTTT.

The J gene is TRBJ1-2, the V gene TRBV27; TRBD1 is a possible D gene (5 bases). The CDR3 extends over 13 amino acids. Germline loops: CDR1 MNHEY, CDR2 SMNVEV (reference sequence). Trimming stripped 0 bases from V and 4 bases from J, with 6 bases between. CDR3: CASSLSGGYGYTF. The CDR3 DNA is TGTGCCAGCAGTTTATCCGGGGGCTATGGCTACACCTTC.

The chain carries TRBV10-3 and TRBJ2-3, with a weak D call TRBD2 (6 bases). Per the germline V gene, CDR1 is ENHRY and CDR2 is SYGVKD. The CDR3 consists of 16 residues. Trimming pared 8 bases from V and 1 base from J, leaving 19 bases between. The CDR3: CAIARGESGGTDTQYF. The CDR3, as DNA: TGTGCCATCGCCCGCGGGGAGTCTGGCGGCACAGATACGCAGTATTTT.

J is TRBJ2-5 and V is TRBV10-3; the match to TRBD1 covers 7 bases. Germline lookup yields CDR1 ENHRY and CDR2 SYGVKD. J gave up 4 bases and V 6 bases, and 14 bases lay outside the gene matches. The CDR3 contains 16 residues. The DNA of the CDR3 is TGTGCCATCAGGCCACATAATACAGGGGCGGGAGAGACCCAGTACTTC. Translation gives CAIRPHNTGAGETQYF.

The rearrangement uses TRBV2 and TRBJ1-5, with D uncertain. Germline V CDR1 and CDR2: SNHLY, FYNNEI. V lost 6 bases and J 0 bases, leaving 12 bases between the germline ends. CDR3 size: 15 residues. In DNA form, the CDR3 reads TGTGCCAGCAGATTAACGGATATTAGCAATCAGCCCCAGCATTTT. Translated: CASRLTDISNQPQHF. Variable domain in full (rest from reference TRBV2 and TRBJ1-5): EPEVTQTPSHQVTQMGQEVILRCVPISNHLYFYWYRQILGQKVEFLVSFYNNEISEKSEIFDDQFSVERPDGSNFTLKIRSTKLEDSAMYFCASRLTDISNQPQHFGDGTRLSIL.

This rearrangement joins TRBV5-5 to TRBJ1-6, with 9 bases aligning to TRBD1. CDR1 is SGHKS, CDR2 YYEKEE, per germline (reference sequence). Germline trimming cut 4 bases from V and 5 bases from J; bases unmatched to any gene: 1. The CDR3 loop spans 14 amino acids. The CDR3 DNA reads TGTGCCAGCAGCAGACAGGGGGATAATTCACCCCTCCACTTT. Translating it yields CASSRQGDNSPLHF.

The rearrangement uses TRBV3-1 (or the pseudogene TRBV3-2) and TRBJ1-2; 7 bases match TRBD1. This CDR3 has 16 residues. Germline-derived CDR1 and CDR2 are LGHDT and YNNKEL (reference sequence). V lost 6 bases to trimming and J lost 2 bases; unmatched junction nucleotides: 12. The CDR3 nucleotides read TGTGCCAGCAGTCGGGGACGCGGCAGGGGGAACTATGGCTACACCTTC. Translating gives CASSRGRGRGNYGYTF.

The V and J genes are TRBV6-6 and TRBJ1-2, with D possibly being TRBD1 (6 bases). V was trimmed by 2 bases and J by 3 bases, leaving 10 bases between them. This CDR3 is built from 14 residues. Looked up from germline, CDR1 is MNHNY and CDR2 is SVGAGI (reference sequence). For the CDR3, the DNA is TGTGCCAGCAGTTACAGGGAGGGGGACTATGGCTACACCTTC. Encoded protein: CASSYREGDYGYTF.

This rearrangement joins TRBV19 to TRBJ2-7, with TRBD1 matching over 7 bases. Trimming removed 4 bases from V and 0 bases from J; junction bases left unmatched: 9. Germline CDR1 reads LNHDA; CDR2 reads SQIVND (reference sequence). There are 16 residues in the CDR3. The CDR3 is CASSTDREAYSYEQYF. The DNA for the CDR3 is TGTGCCAGTAGTACCGACAGGGAAGCCTACTCCTACGAGCAGTACTTC.

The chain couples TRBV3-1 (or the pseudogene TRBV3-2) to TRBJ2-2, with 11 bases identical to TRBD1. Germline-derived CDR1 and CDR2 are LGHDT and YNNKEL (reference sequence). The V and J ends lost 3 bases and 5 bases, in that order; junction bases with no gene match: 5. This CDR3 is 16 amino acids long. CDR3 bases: TGTGCCAGCAGCCAGTCCGGGACAGGGGGAACCGGGGAGCTGTTTTTT. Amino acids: CASSQSGTGGTGELFF.

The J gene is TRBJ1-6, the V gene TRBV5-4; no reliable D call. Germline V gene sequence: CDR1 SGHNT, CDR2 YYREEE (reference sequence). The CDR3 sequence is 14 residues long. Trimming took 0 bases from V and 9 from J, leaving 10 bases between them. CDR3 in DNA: TGTGCCAGCAGCTTGGACCAGACCCGTTCACCCCTCCACTTT. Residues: CASSLDQTRSPLHF.

CDR3 coding DNA: TGTGCCACCAGTAGTCCGGGACAGGGGAACTATGGCTACACCTTC. It specifies CATSSPGQGNYGYTF. The genes are TRBV24-1 and TRBJ1-2; 10 bases align to TRBD1. The J segment lost 2 bases and the V segment lost 6 bases, leaving 5 bases of the junction unmatched. CDR1 and CDR2 from the germline V gene are KGHDR and SFDVKD. This CDR3 spans 15 amino acids.

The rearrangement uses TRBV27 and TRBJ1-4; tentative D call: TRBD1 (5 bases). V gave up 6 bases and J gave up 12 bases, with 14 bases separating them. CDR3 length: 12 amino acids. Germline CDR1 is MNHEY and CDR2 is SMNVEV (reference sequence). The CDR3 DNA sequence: TGTGCCAGCAGGGGGGAAGGTTTCGAACTGTTTTTT. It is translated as CASRGEGFELFF. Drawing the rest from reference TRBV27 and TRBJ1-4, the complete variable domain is EAQVTQNPRYLITVTGKKLTVTCSQNMNHEYMSWYRQDPGLGLRQIYYSMNVEVTDKGDVPEGYKVSRKEKRNFPLILESPSPNQTSLYFCASRGEGFELFFGSGTQLSVL.

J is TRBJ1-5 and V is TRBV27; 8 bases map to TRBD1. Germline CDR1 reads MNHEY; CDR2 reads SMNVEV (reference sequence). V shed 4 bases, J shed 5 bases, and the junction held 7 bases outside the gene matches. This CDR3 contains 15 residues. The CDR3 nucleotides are TGTGCCAGCAGTTCAACAGGGGGATTAGATCAGCCCCAGCATTTT. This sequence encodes CASSSTGGLDQPQHF.

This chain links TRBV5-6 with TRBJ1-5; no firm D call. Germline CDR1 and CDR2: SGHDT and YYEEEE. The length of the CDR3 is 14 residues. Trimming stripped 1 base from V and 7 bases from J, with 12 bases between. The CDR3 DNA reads TGTGCCAGCAGCTTGCTGGCGGACCCCCAGCCCCAGCATTTT. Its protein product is CASSLLADPQPQHF.

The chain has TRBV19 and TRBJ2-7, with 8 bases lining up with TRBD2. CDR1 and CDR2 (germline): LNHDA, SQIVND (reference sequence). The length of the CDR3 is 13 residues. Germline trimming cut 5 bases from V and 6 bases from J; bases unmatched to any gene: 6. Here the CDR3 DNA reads TGTGCCAGTAGTGTAACTAGCGGCCCCGAGCAGTACTTC. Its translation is CASSVTSGPEQYF.

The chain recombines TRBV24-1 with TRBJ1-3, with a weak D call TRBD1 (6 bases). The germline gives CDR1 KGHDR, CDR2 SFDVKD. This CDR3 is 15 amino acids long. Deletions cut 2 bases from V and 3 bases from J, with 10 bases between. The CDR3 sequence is CATSDSQGNGNTIYF. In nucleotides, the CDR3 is TGTGCCACCAGTGATTCACAGGGTAATGGAAACACCATATATTTT.

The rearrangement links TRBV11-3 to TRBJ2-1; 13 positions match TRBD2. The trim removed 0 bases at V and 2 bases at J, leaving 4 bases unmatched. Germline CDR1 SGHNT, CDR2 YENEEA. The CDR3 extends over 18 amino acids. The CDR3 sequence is CASSLDGTSGAAYNEQFF. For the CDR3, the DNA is TGTGCCAGCAGCTTAGACGGGACTAGCGGGGCTGCCTACAATGAGCAGTTCTTC.

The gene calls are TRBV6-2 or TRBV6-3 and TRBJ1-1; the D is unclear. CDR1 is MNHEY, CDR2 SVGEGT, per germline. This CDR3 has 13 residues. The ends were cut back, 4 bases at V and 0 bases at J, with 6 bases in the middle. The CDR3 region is CASSLNLNTEAFF. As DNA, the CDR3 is TGTGCCAGCAGTTTAAACCTGAACACTGAAGCTTTCTTT.